Each of the 21 T cell receptor beta chains below was sequenced from the same sample in a study of T cells in localized non-small cell lung cancer. Profiling relied on immunoSEQ multiplex PCR, and the TCRdb table lists in-frame clones only, not all of them. The repertoire holds approximately 35,000 clones, with roughly nine tenths as singletons. The specimen comprised PBMCs, sampled before any cancer treatment. Source of these receptors: a man between 40 and 70 years old with stage II lung adenocarcinoma.

This rearrangement joins TRBV27 to TRBJ1-2, with TRBD1 matching over 8 bases. CDR3 length: 13 residues. Germline V lookup: CDR1 MNHEY, CDR2 SMNVEV (reference sequence). J gave up 6 bases and V 4 bases, and 4 bases lay outside the gene matches. The CDR3 spells CASSSTGGHGYTF. The CDR3 bases are TGTGCCAGCAGTTCAACAGGGGGGCATGGCTACACCTTC.

V usage is TRBV7-9 and J usage is TRBJ1-4; 10 positions match TRBD1. This CDR3 contains 14 residues. Trimming at V came to 5 bases and at J to 8 bases, leaving 5 bases not matched to a gene. From germline, CDR1 is SEHNR and CDR2 FQNEAQ (reference sequence). CDR3 sequence reads: CASSKTGGMEKLFF. In nucleotides, the CDR3 is TGTGCCAGCAGCAAGACAGGGGGCATGGAAAAACTGTTTTTT.

The V call is TRBV2, the J call TRBJ1-1; D unresolved. The CDR3 contains 12 residues. In germline, CDR1 is SNHLY, CDR2 FYNNEI. The V gene lost 6 bases and the J gene lost 6 bases, with 11 bases spanning the gap. DNA of the CDR3: TGTGCCAGCAGAGAGGGCATGGCTGAAGCTTTCTTT. Protein sequence: CASREGMAEAFF.

The chain has TRBV12-2 and TRBJ2-3; the table assigns TRBD2, which was not confirmed against the DNA. TRBV12-2 is tagged as a pseudogene. The CDR3 has 19 residues. This chain's CDR3 is CASKERAGRTSGTGRPQYF. The DNA of the CDR3 is TGTGCAAGTAAAGAAAGGGCAGGGCGGACTAGCGGGACCGGGCGTCCGCAGTATTTT.

The chain combines TRBV9 with TRBJ2-3, with TRBD2 matching 8 bases. CDR1 SGDLS and CDR2 YYNGEE come from the germline V gene. With V trimmed by 4 bases and J by 4 bases, 11 bases remained unmatched. The CDR3 extends over 16 amino acids. CDR3 residues: CASSFLGAGGPDTQYF. The DNA of the CDR3 is TGTGCCAGCAGCTTCCTCGGTGCGGGAGGTCCAGATACGCAGTATTTT.

This sequence joins TRBV6-4 and TRBJ2-2, with a weak D call TRBD2 (6 bases). The CDR3 contains 13 residues. The germline V gene has CDR1 MRHNA and CDR2 SNTAGT. V lost 4 bases to trimming and J lost 3 bases, with 6 bases between them. Here the CDR3 reads CASSAGDTGELFF. In DNA, the CDR3 is TGTGCCAGCAGTGCGGGAGACACCGGGGAGCTGTTTTTT.

The genes are TRBV7-9 and TRBJ2-7; 7 bases are shared with TRBD2. In germline, CDR1 is SEHNR, CDR2 FQNEAQ (reference sequence). J lost 9 bases, V lost 0 bases, and 8 bases had no gene match. There are 14 residues in the CDR3. The CDR3 region is CASSLAGGRAVQYF. CDR3 DNA: TGTGCCAGCAGCTTAGCAGGCGGGAGAGCGGTGCAGTACTTC.

V usage is TRBV5-4 and J usage is TRBJ2-5, with D perhaps given as TRBD1 or TRBD2 (5 bases each). The CDR3 loop spans 14 amino acids. CDR1 and CDR2 from the germline V gene are SGHNT and YYREEE (reference sequence). V was cut by 0 bases and J by 5 bases, with 11 bases left in between. CDR3 protein: CASSLVGGTETQYF. CDR3 coding DNA: TGTGCCAGCAGCTTGGTAGGTGGGACGGAGACCCAGTACTTC.

This rearrangement joins TRBV27 to TRBJ1-5; TRBD1 agrees at 7 bases. The CDR3 has 16 residues. CDR1 MNHEY and CDR2 SMNVEV come from the germline V gene (reference sequence). J was trimmed by 0 bases and V by 6 bases; bases with no gene match: 8. This CDR3 is CASRPGGRSSNQPQHF. The CDR3 DNA sequence: TGTGCCAGCAGGCCAGGGGGTCGGTCTAGCAATCAGCCCCAGCATTTT.

Remarks on this clone: The sample holds other DNA sequences that translate to the same CDR3. This rearrangement joins TRBV5-1 to TRBJ1-2; the D is unclear. CDR1 and CDR2 (germline): SGHRS, YFSETQ. This CDR3 region has 13 residues. The V end lost 2 bases, the J end lost 2 bases, and 7 bases lay between the germline ends. CDR3 sequence (DNA): TGCGCCAGCAGCTTAGGAACCAACTATGGCTACACCTTC. This translates into CASSLGTNYGYTF.

The chain uses TRBV12-5 and TRBJ1-2, with 9 bases lining up with TRBD1. The germline V gene encodes CDR1 LGHNT and CDR2 FRNRAP. V gave up 7 bases and J gave up 5 bases; unmatched junction bases: 5. CDR3 length: 13 residues. DNA for the CDR3: TGTGCTAGTGTACCGGACAGGGGATATGGCTACACCTTC. This translates into CASVPDRGYGYTF.

The chain links TRBV6-1 to TRBJ1-5; D is ambiguous. The CDR3 sequence is 14 residues long. V was trimmed by 2 bases and J by 11 bases, leaving 16 bases between them. Germline V gene data show CDR1 as MNHNS and CDR2 as SASEGT. The CDR3 is CASSESRAVRTQHF. The CDR3 DNA follows: TGTGCCAGCAGTGAATCAAGGGCGGTAAGGACCCAGCATTTT.

The chain joins TRBV7-8 to TRBJ2-7; D is unresolved. This CDR3 region has 13 residues. The germline V gene encodes CDR1 SGHVS and CDR2 FQNEAQ. The V gene lost 3 bases and the J gene lost 2 bases, with 8 bases spanning the gap. The DNA for the CDR3 is TGTGCCAGCAGCTTTGGGGAAACCTACGAGCAGTACTTC. Its translation is CASSFGETYEQYF.

The rearrangement joins TRBV7-2 to TRBJ2-3, with D perhaps TRBD1 (6 bases). CDR1 and CDR2 from the germline V gene are SGHTA and FQGNSA. The germline V and J ends were trimmed by 6 bases and 5 bases, with 9 bases remaining between them. The CDR3 has 12 residues. The CDR3 DNA sequence: TGTGCCAGCAGAGAACAGGGAGATACGCAGTATTTT. It encodes CASREQGDTQYF. The full variable domain, its missing parts supplied by reference TRBV7-2 and TRBJ2-3, is GAGVSQSPSNKVTEKGKDVELRCDPISGHTALYWYRQSLGQGLEFLIYFQGNSAPDKSGLPSDRFSAERTGGSVSTLTIQRTQQEDSAVYLCASREQGDTQYFGPGTRLTVL.

The J gene is TRBJ1-2, the V gene TRBV6-1, with D perhaps TRBD1 (6 bases). The CDR3 length is 15 residues. V was clipped by 2 bases and J by 6 bases, with 16 bases between them. In germline, CDR1 is MNHNS, CDR2 SASEGT. As DNA, the CDR3 is TGTGCCAGCAGTGAATGGGGCGGGGGCTTCGATGGCTACACCTTC. This gives the protein CASSEWGGGFDGYTF.

This chain joins TRBV7-3 and TRBJ2-5; possible D gene TRBD1, 6 bases. The CDR3 contains 12 residues. The V gene's germline CDR1 is SGHTA and CDR2 FQGTGA. V gave up 2 bases and J gave up 5 bases, with 6 bases separating them. The CDR3 is CASSLDRETQYF. CDR3 nucleotides: TGTGCCAGCAGCTTAGACAGGGAGACCCAGTACTTC.

The chain uses TRBV5-8 and TRBJ1-3; D may be TRBD1 (5 bases). CDR1 and CDR2 from the germline V gene are SGHTS and YDEGEE. V gave up 0 bases and J gave up 0 bases, with 7 bases separating them. CDR3 length: 15 residues. DNA for the CDR3: TGTGCCAGCAGCTTGGCTGGGGGCTCTGGAAACACCATATATTTT. This encodes CASSLAGGSGNTIYF.

This clone was detected a few times. The rearrangement uses TRBV6-1 and TRBJ2-6; D possibly corresponds to TRBD1 (7 bases). This CDR3 has 18 amino acids. V was shortened by 4 bases and J by 13 bases, with 29 bases between the two germline ends. CDR1 is MNHNS, CDR2 SASEGT, per germline. The CDR3 coding sequence is TGTGCCAGCAGTGCCCTGGGGGAGGCGTGGGACAGCTCCAGTGTCCTGACTTTC. Protein: CASSALGEAWDSSSVLTF.

The CDR3 region has the DNA TGCGCCAGCAGCGACAACTATGGCTACACCTTC. Translation gives CASSDNYGYTF. V and J are TRBV5-1 and TRBJ1-2; no definite D call. V lost 4 bases, J lost 2 bases, and 3 bases lay in between. Looked up from germline, CDR1 is SGHRS and CDR2 is YFSETQ. CDR3 size: 11 residues. The entire variable domain, with the rest obtained from reference TRBV5-1 and TRBJ1-2, is as follows: KAGVTQTPRYLIKTRGQQVTLSCSPISGHRSVSWYQQTPGQGLQFLFEYFSETQRNKGNFPGRFSGRQFSNSRSEMNVSTLELGDSALYLCASSDNYGYTFGSGTRLTVV.

Points on this clone: The junction differs from germline at one of its ends, possibly a read error. The chain couples TRBV4-1 to TRBJ2-4, with 7 positions matching TRBD1. Germline V gene lookup returns CDR1 MGHRA and CDR2 YSYEKL. The CDR3 totals 16 residues. CDR3: CASSEEQQGAKNIQYF. The DNA for the CDR3 is TGCGCCAGCAGCGAAGAGCAACAGGGGGCCAAAAACATTCAGTACTTC.

The rearrangement joins TRBV6-4 to TRBJ2-1; 9 positions agree with TRBD2. The trim removed 3 bases at V and 6 bases at J, leaving 9 bases unmatched. CDR1 MRHNA and CDR2 SNTAGT come from the germline V gene. This CDR3 comprises 16 residues. The CDR3 DNA reads TGTGCCAGCAGTGAGCAACCGGGACTAGCACCCAATGAGCAGTTCTTC. This gives the protein CASSEQPGLAPNEQFF.